This T cell receptor (beta chain) was captured in a study of shared clonotypes between healthy human individuals. Looking at the study overall: Used for every donor were three CD4 naive, three CD4 memory, two CD8 naive and one CD8 memory plate. General study findings and limits: About 4.5% of naive CD4 clonotypes were common to a handful of donors. Measured sharing among donors was expected to vary with sequencing depth.

Samples underwent the assay at deep level. TCRdb keeps only in-frame clones here, not all; method: immunoSEQ multiplex PCR. This sample has 2.3 million or so clones, with 90% to 95% found just once. As for this clone: Its antigen remains unknown.

In germline, CDR1 is LNHNV, CDR2 YYDKDF (reference sequence). V was clipped by 5 bases and J by 1 base, with 14 bases between them. CDR3 length: 15 amino acids. The source material was naive CD4+ T cells from PBMCs. Subset indicated: CD45RA+ positively selected. This receptor was obtained from a man younger than 35 in good health. Some clones in this sample may be carry-over from other donors' samples. The J gene is TRBJ1-1, the V gene TRBV15; TRBD1 is a possible D gene (5 bases). DNA of the CDR3: TGTGCCACCAGCCTAGATCCTGGGGGGAACACTGAAGCTTTCTTT. Its translation is CATSLDPGGNTEAFF.